The source of this T cell receptor (beta chain) is a study of CD8+ T cells in alopecia areata. As the sequencing template, cDNA was produced by extracting RNA and reverse transcribing it. TCRdb keeps only in-frame clones here, not all; method: immunoSEQ multiplex PCR. The repertoire holds 150,000 to 200,000 clones, with about three fifths as singletons. Per germline, CDR1 SGHVS and CDR2 FQNEAQ. V was shortened by 2 bases and J by 7 bases, with 12 bases between the two germline ends. CDR3 length: 13 amino acids. Documented treatment: oral pan-JAK inhibitor, 5-10 mg twice daily. Peripheral blood, together with lesional scalp punch biopsies, was collected from alopecia areata patients.

Sequenced material: CD8+ T cells sorted from blood, taken at week 24, from a patient treated with tofacitinib. The TCR sequence derives from a human donor with alopecia areata. This chain joins TRBV7-8 and TRBJ2-7; TRBD2 is a possible D gene (5 bases). This chain's CDR3 is CASSLSPSGEQYF. DNA of the CDR3: TGTGCCAGCAGCTTATCCCCTTCGGGAGAGCAGTACTTC.